The 22 T cell receptor beta chains below were found in one sample sequenced in a study of T-cell memory formation after mild COVID-19. In TCRdb, the 5' RACE reads were re-called with MiXCR into one record per CDR3 protein. The sample contains 280,000 or so distinct CDR3 sequences, approximately 7.6% of which appear only once. Specimen: PBMCs or a T cell subset sorted from them (not recorded which). These TCRs come from a man aged 18 to 35 who had mild COVID-19 (a few samples of this study predate the infection). Cell type and time point are not known.

The V and J genes are TRBV6-5 and TRBJ1-6; a weak D match, TRBD1 (5 bases). This CDR3 is 12 amino acids long. CDR1 is MNHEY, CDR2 SVGAGI, per germline. The V gene lost 2 bases and the J gene lost 12 bases, with 8 bases spanning the gap. Here the CDR3 reads CASSYGGEPLHF. CDR3 DNA sequence: TGTGCCAGCAGTTACGGGGGAGAACCCCTCCACTTT.

This clonotype was observed a few times. J is TRBJ1-1 and V is TRBV5-1; D is unclear. Germline CDR1 is SGHRS and CDR2 is YFSETQ. V shed 0 bases and J shed 0 bases, with 9 bases lying between them. CDR3 length equals 15 residues. The chain's CDR3 is CASSLALGMNTEAFF. CDR3 bases: TGCGCCAGCAGCTTGGCCCTGGGTATGAACACTGAAGCTTTCTTT.

The genes are TRBV12-3 or TRBV12-4 and TRBJ1-2; D is perhaps TRBD1 (5 bases). Trimming shortened V by 7 bases and J by 8 bases, and 14 bases separated the two germline ends. The CDR3 runs to 12 residues. The CDR3 DNA reads TGTGCCAGCAATTTCCAGGGAGGCGGCTACACCTTC. Protein sequence: CASNFQGGGYTF.

This clonotype was counted between two and nine times. This sequence joins TRBV5-1 and TRBJ2-7, with TRBD1 matching 9 bases. CDR1 is SGHRS and CDR2 is YFSETQ in the germline V gene. The junction had 2 bases not matched to a gene; V was cut back by 2 bases and J by 5 bases. This CDR3 spans 13 amino acids. The DNA for the CDR3 is TGCGCCAGCAGCTTCGGGACAGGGAACGAGCAGTACTTC. Protein: CASSFGTGNEQYF.

The chain has TRBV3-1 and TRBJ1-2; 7 nucleotides align to TRBD1. The J segment lost 8 bases and the V segment lost 0 bases, leaving 9 bases of the junction unmatched. Germline V gene sequence: CDR1 LGHDT, CDR2 YNNKEL (reference sequence). The CDR3 extends over 15 amino acids. The CDR3, as DNA: TGTGCCAGCAGCCAAGATAGGGGGCAGGGGAGAGGCTACACCTTC. Its translation: CASSQDRGQGRGYTF.

The chain combines TRBV3-1 with TRBJ1-5; 8 bases map to TRBD1. Germline V gene lookup returns CDR1 LGHDT and CDR2 YNNKEL (reference sequence). This CDR3 comprises 15 residues. Losses at the gene ends were 1 base for V and 5 bases for J; bases not matched to a gene: 4. The CDR3 sequence: CASSQASGGDQPQHF. The DNA of the CDR3 is TGTGCCAGCAGCCAAGCCTCAGGGGGCGATCAGCCCCAGCATTTT.

This clonotype came up a few times. This chain uses TRBV7-2 with TRBJ2-1; D may correspond to TRBD1 or TRBD2 (5 bases each). Trimming stripped 1 base from V and 6 bases from J, with 13 bases between. Germline CDR1 SGHTA, CDR2 FQGNSA. This CDR3 comprises 15 residues. The CDR3 bases are TGTGCCAGCAGCTTAGGGGGGAGAGACTTCAATGAGCAGTTCTTC. It yields the protein CASSLGGRDFNEQFF.

This clonotype has more than one count but fewer than ten. The chain combines TRBV10-2 with TRBJ2-1, with no clear D. CDR1 WSHSY and CDR2 SAAADI come from the germline V gene. Trimming pared 6 bases from V and 2 bases from J, leaving 14 bases between. The CDR3 loop spans 15 amino acids. The CDR3 nucleotides read TGCGCCAGCAGGGGTTCCCACGAAGCCTACAATGAGCAGTTCTTC. It specifies CASRGSHEAYNEQFF.

The CDR3 nucleotides read TGTGCCAGCTCACCGGGCGGGGGCAACCAAGAGACCCAGTACTTC. It specifies CASSPGGGNQETQYF. The genes are TRBV18 and TRBJ2-5, with a weak D call TRBD2 (7 bases). V gave up 3 bases and J gave up 0 bases, with 11 bases separating them. This CDR3 has 15 amino acids. The germline V gene encodes CDR1 KGHSH and CDR2 LQKENI.

The chain is built from TRBV9 and TRBJ2-3; no clear D. V gave up 0 bases and J gave up 2 bases, with 7 bases separating them. The CDR3 consists of 14 residues. Germline assignment: CDR1 SGDLS and CDR2 YYNGEE. The CDR3 nucleotides are TGTGCCAGCAGCGTAGACTGGTCCACAGATACGCAGTATTTT. Residues: CASSVDWSTDTQYF.

The V gene is TRBV29-1, the J gene TRBJ1-3; tentative D call: TRBD1 (5 bases). The germline CDR1 and CDR2 sequences are SQVTM and ANQGSEA. V was clipped by 4 bases and J by 0 bases, with 10 bases between them. The CDR3 has 14 residues. The CDR3 sequence: CSVAPDTSGNTIYF. DNA for the CDR3: TGCAGCGTTGCCCCGGACACCTCTGGAAACACCATATATTTT.

The chain couples TRBV9 to TRBJ2-2; TRBD1 aligns across 7 bases. Trimming cost V 3 bases and J 0 bases; bases outside gene matches: 5. The CDR3 extends over 16 amino acids. The V gene's germline CDR1 is SGDLS and CDR2 YYNGEE. Written as DNA, the CDR3 is TGTGCCAGCAGCGGGGGACAGTCCGCGAACACCGGGGAGCTGTTTTTT. Protein sequence: CASSGGQSANTGELFF. Full variable domain (missing parts from reference TRBV9 and TRBJ2-2): DSGVTQTPKHLITATGQRVTLRCSPRSGDLSVYWYQQSLDQGLQFLIQYYNGEERAKGNILERFSAQQFPDLHSELNLSSLELGDSALYFCASSGGQSANTGELFFGEGSRLTVL.

The chain recombines TRBV20-1 with TRBJ2-7; TRBD2 aligns across 8 bases. The V gene's germline CDR1 is DFQATT and CDR2 SNEGSKA (reference sequence). The CDR3 has 12 residues. This chain's CDR3 is CSPRGGGHEQYF. The CDR3 DNA reads TGCAGCCCCCGGGGGGGCGGTCACGAGCAGTACTTC.

This clonotype was picked up a small number of times. This sequence joins TRBV20-1 and TRBJ2-7; TRBD1 matches 10 bases. CDR1 DFQATT and CDR2 SNEGSKA come from the germline V gene (reference sequence). The CDR3 spans 16 residues. The V segment lost 1 base and the J segment 3 bases; nucleotides outside the gene matches: 9. CDR3 region: CSARGTGQGSLYEQYV. DNA of the CDR3: TGCAGTGCTAGAGGTACGGGACAGGGGTCCCTCTACGAGCAGTACGTC.

This clonotype was counted only a few times. This chain uses TRBV10-3 with TRBJ1-4; 10 nucleotides agree with TRBD1. The CDR3 extends over 15 amino acids. The J segment lost 6 bases and the V segment lost 10 bases, leaving 11 bases of the junction unmatched. Per the germline V gene, CDR1 is ENHRY and CDR2 is SYGVKD. The chain's CDR3 is CATRGQGVAYEKLFF. The CDR3 DNA reads as TGTGCCACTCGAGGACAGGGGGTAGCTTATGAAAAACTGTTTTTT.

This clonotype was seen ten or more times. The CDR3 nucleotides read TGTGCCAGCAGCCAGTCAGGGGCATTCTACGAGCAGTACGTC. This translates into CASSQSGAFYEQYV. This chain joins TRBV14 and TRBJ2-7; the D gene is possibly TRBD1 (6 bases). Germline V lookup: CDR1 SGHDN, CDR2 FVKESK. The V end lost 3 bases, the J end lost 3 bases, and 12 bases lay between the germline ends. The CDR3 runs 14 residues.

The V and J genes are TRBV11-2 and TRBJ1-6; D possibly corresponds to TRBD1 (6 bases). CDR3 length: 17 residues. CDR1 is SGHAT and CDR2 is FQNNGV in the germline V gene. V lost 5 bases to trimming and J lost 0 bases, with 14 bases between them. The CDR3 is CASSNSQGRSYNSPLHF. The DNA for the CDR3 is TGTGCCAGCAGCAACTCACAGGGCCGCTCCTATAATTCACCCCTCCACTTT. The variable domain in full, completed from reference TRBV11-2 and TRBJ1-6, reads EAGVAQSPRYKIIEKRQSVAFWCNPISGHATLYWYQQILGQGPKLLIQFQNNGVVDDSQLPKDRFSAERLKGVDSTLKIQPAKLEDSAVYLCASSNSQGRSYNSPLHFGNGTRLTVT.

This clonotype was detected a few times. This chain joins TRBV10-3 and TRBJ1-1; D perhaps matches TRBD1 (6 bases). There are 13 residues in the CDR3. Germline assignment: CDR1 ENHRY and CDR2 SYGVKD. V gave up 8 bases and J gave up 4 bases, with 14 bases separating them. The CDR3 sequence is CAIQGPTGTEAFF. The CDR3 DNA sequence: TGTGCCATCCAAGGCCCGACAGGCACTGAAGCTTTCTTT.

This clonotype showed up many times. The J gene is TRBJ2-1, the V gene TRBV7-8; TRBD2 matches at 13 bases. Germline V gene data show CDR1 as SGHVS and CDR2 as FQNEAQ. V shed 5 bases and J 9 bases; nucleotides not matched to a gene: 10. The CDR3 sequence is 16 residues long. The chain's CDR3 is CASSTSGGAVFGEQFF. CDR3 nucleotides: TGTGCCAGCAGCACTAGCGGGGGGGCCGTCTTTGGTGAGCAGTTCTTC.

The chain is built from TRBV11-3 and TRBJ2-1; either TRBD1 or TRBD2 may supply D (5 bases each). Germline V gene sequence: CDR1 SGHNT, CDR2 YENEEA. The ends were cut back, 1 base at V and 7 bases at J, with 11 bases in the middle. This CDR3 spans 14 amino acids. In DNA form, the CDR3 reads TGTGCCAGCAGCTTAGGGGACGCCGGGAATGAGCAGTTCTTC. It specifies CASSLGDAGNEQFF.

This clonotype was counted ten times or more. The chain links TRBV24-1 to TRBJ2-7; 8 bases align to TRBD1. V lost 5 bases, J lost 5 bases, and 7 bases stayed unmatched. The germline V gene has CDR1 KGHDR and CDR2 SFDVKD. The CDR3 has 14 amino acids. CDR3 in DNA: TGTGCCACCAGTGTCCTCTTGGGACAGGACGAGCAGTACTTC. Residues: CATSVLLGQDEQYF.

The sample holds a few counts of this clonotype. The chain combines TRBV7-9 with TRBJ2-1; D may correspond to TRBD1 or TRBD2 (5 bases each). V shed 6 bases and J shed 10 bases, with 16 bases lying between them. This CDR3 has 13 residues. Germline assignment: CDR1 SEHNR and CDR2 FQNEAQ (reference sequence). CDR3 residues: CASSSRGDGEQFF. Written as DNA, the CDR3 is TGTGCCAGCAGTTCAAGAGGGGACGGGGAGCAGTTCTTC. Filled out from reference TRBV7-9 and TRBJ2-1, the complete variable domain reads DTGVSQNPRHKITKRGQNVTFRCDPISEHNRLYWYRQTLGQGPEFLTYFQNEAQLEKSRLLSDRFSAERPKGSFSTLEIQRTEQGDSAMYLCASSSRGDGEQFFGPGTRLTVL.